The entry below gives a single T cell receptor beta chain sequence along with its context. The sample originates from a study of blood T cell repertoires in COVID-19. Sequenced by immunoSEQ multiplex PCR; TCRdb stores in-frame clones only, minus some. The sample shows 200,000 to 250,000 clones, approximately 80% of them seen only once. The V gene end was trimmed by 4 bases and the J gene end by 6 bases; junction bases not matched to a gene: 10. Germline assignment: CDR1 SGHDT and CDR2 YYEEEE. The CDR3 runs 15 residues. Sequencing was carried out using PBMCs or T cells enriched from blood (not recorded which). The chain employs TRBV5-6 and TRBJ2-7; the match to TRBD2 covers 10 bases. This sequence was found in a woman aged 55-75 years who had recovered from COVID-19. The CDR3 bases are TGTGCCAGCAGCGGGAGCGGGAGGGCCCCTCTCGAGCAGTACTTC. It is translated as CASSGSGRAPLEQYF.